These 18 T cell receptor beta chains were sequenced from one sample in a study of blood T cells in healthy people across ages. The authors ran a second PCR of about 7 to 12 cycles using a sample-barcoded 5' primer and a J-beta primer mix. MiXCR was run by TCRdb on the 5' RACE reads, yielding one entry per CDR3 protein. Of 730,000 or so distinct CDR3 sequences detected, roughly 43% appear once; the ten largest clones hold under 25%. The sample comprised blood. The receptors here all came from an older woman in good health.

J is TRBJ1-2 and V is TRBV6-1, with D perhaps matching TRBD1 (6 bases). This CDR3 contains 14 residues. The V end lost 1 base, the J end lost 4 bases, and 10 bases lay between the germline ends. Germline-derived CDR1 and CDR2 are MNHNS and SASEGT. The CDR3 spells CASSEGQDPYGYTF. CDR3 nucleotide sequence: TGTGCCAGCAGTGAAGGACAGGATCCCTATGGCTACACCTTC.

There are a few counts of this clonotype. The chain couples TRBV29-1 to TRBJ2-4; 8 bases match TRBD2. The DNA end lines up better with TRBJ2-7; the J call may be wrong. CDR3 size: 12 residues. Germline loops: CDR1 SQVTM, CDR2 ANQGSEA. The CDR3 loop reads CSVSSGPHEQYF. The CDR3 DNA reads TGCAGCGTGTCTAGCGGGCCCCACGAGCAGTACTTC.

The count of this clonotype is one. This rearrangement joins TRBV27 to TRBJ1-1; D is uncertain. Trimming removed 5 bases at V and 5 bases at J, with 18 bases between. Germline V gene lookup returns CDR1 MNHEY and CDR2 SMNVEV (reference sequence). The CDR3 is 15 residues long. The chain's CDR3 is CASSPRDGIRTEAFF. The DNA of the CDR3 is TGTGCCAGCAGTCCAAGAGACGGCATTAGGACTGAAGCTTTCTTT.

This chain uses TRBV29-1 with TRBJ2-5, with TRBD1 matching 8 bases. The J call is doubtful: the DNA matches TRBJ2-7 better. The germline CDR1 and CDR2 sequences are SQVTM and ANQGSEA. The CDR3 loop spans 13 amino acids. CDR3 sequence reads: CSVSQGEIYEQYF. In nucleotides, the CDR3 is TGCAGCGTTTCACAGGGGGAAATCTACGAGCAGTACTTC.

This clonotype was found many times. The CDR3 loop reads CASSYRGTTQETQYF. The DNA of the CDR3 is TGTGCCAGCAGTTATCGGGGGACAACCCAAGAGACCCAGTACTTC. The chain couples TRBV6-2 or TRBV6-3 to TRBJ2-5; tentatively, D is TRBD1 or TRBD2 (6 bases each). The V end was cut by 3 bases, the J end by 1 base, with 12 bases between. The germline gives CDR1 MNHEY, CDR2 SVGEGT. CDR3 size: 15 residues.

The chain recombines TRBV18 with TRBJ2-3, with 11 nucleotides matching TRBD2. Germline lookup yields CDR1 KGHSH and CDR2 LQKENI. The junction had 5 bases not matched to a gene; V was cut back by 1 base and J by 2 bases. This CDR3 contains 17 residues. The CDR3 nucleotides read TGTGCCAGCTCACCACAAGGGACTAGCGGTTACACAGATACGCAGTATTTT. Encoded protein: CASSPQGTSGYTDTQYF.

The chain recombines TRBV7-2 with TRBJ2-1; D possibly corresponds to TRBD1 (7 bases). CDR1 is SGHTA, CDR2 FQGNSA, per germline. V lost 5 bases and J lost 12, with 14 bases in between. This CDR3 comprises 12 residues. The DNA for the CDR3 is TGTGCCAGCAGCCCCCAGGGGGGCTTGCAGTTCTTC. Amino acid sequence: CASSPQGGLQFF.

This clonotype showed up just a few times. The chain links TRBV3-1 to TRBJ2-7; 13 bases agree with TRBD2. The CDR3 length is 15 residues. Looked up from germline, CDR1 is LGHDT and CDR2 is YNNKEL (reference sequence). After removal of 3 bases from V and 6 bases from J, the junction contained 5 bases not matched to a gene. The CDR3 bases are TGTGCCAGCAGCCACACTAGCGGGAGGGTGCTCGAGCAGTACTTC. Translated, it gives CASSHTSGRVLEQYF.

J is TRBJ2-7 and V is TRBV5-1; D might be TRBD2 (6 bases). The J call may not be correct, given that the DNA end is closer to TRBJ2-5. CDR3 size: 15 residues. Germline loops: CDR1 SGHRS, CDR2 YFSETQ. The CDR3 loop reads CASSFGGSVPETQYF. DNA for the CDR3: TGCGCCAGCAGCTTCGGGGGAAGCGTTCCGGAGACCCAGTACTTC.

The chain employs TRBV4-2 and TRBJ1-6; D remains unclear. V dropped 0 bases and J dropped 9 bases, with 12 bases sitting between them. The CDR3 extends over 15 amino acids. CDR1 LGHNA and CDR2 YNFKEQ come from the germline V gene. CDR3 loop: CASSQDPDWGSPLHF. The CDR3 nucleotides read TGTGCCAGCAGCCAAGATCCCGATTGGGGTTCACCCCTCCACTTT.

This clonotype has a single count. The CDR3 DNA follows: TGCAGTGCTAGTCGAGAAGTTGTAGCGACGGTTTTGGACACAGATACGCAGTATTTT. Its protein product is CSASREVVATVLDTDTQYF. V usage is TRBV20-1 and J usage is TRBJ2-3, with D possibly matching TRBD2 (5 bases). Germline CDR1 reads DFQATT; CDR2 reads SNEGSKA (reference sequence). The V and J ends lost 3 bases and 2 bases respectively, with 27 bases between them. This CDR3 is 19 amino acids long.

This sequence joins TRBV6-2 or TRBV6-3 and TRBJ2-1, with 12 bases that match TRBD2. Unmatched junction bases numbered 11, after V lost 0 bases and J lost 2 bases. Germline V gene sequence: CDR1 MNHEY, CDR2 SVGEGT. This CDR3 contains 20 residues. CDR3 sequence reads: CASSYSPSVRTSGTYNEQFF. In nucleotides, the CDR3 is TGTGCCAGCAGTTACTCTCCCTCTGTCCGGACTAGCGGGACCTACAATGAGCAGTTCTTC.

The table lists this clonotype with a few counts. The gene calls are TRBV20-1 and TRBJ2-7; D is uncertain. The germline V gene encodes CDR1 DFQATT and CDR2 SNEGSKA (reference sequence). V gave up 0 bases and J gave up 3 bases, with 12 bases separating them. The CDR3 totals 14 residues. The DNA of the CDR3 is TGCAGTGCTAGAGATGGAAAAGTGAACTACGAGCAGTACTTC. Protein product: CSARDGKVNYEQYF.

The V gene is TRBV20-1, the J gene TRBJ1-2, with 7 bases identical to TRBD1. After removal of 6 bases from V and 8 bases from J, the junction contained 15 bases not matched to a gene. Germline CDR1 is DFQATT and CDR2 is SNEGSKA (reference sequence). The CDR3 runs to 14 residues. CDR3 protein: CSALRNRGSGGYTF. The CDR3 nucleotides read TGCAGTGCCCTCCGGAACAGGGGATCTGGAGGCTACACCTTC.

This clonotype was detected a few times. The V and J genes are TRBV3-1 and TRBJ1-5; D call uncertain. V was clipped by 0 bases and J by 0 bases, with 15 bases between them. CDR3 length: 18 residues. Germline loops: CDR1 LGHDT, CDR2 YNNKEL (reference sequence). The CDR3 DNA reads as TGTGCCAGCAGCCAAGATGCACGGTTAGGGCATAGCAATCAGCCCCAGCATTTT. This sequence encodes CASSQDARLGHSNQPQHF.

The chain combines TRBV27 with TRBJ2-3; the match to TRBD1 covers 12 bases. Trimming cost V 5 bases and J 3 bases; bases outside gene matches: 6. Germline V lookup: CDR1 MNHEY, CDR2 SMNVEV (reference sequence). This CDR3 has 16 residues. The CDR3 loop is CASSPGTGGPTDTQYF. The CDR3, as DNA: TGTGCCAGCAGTCCCGGGACAGGGGGCCCTACAGATACGCAGTATTTT.

This clonotype was observed a few times. The junction differs from germline at one of its ends, possibly a read error. V is TRBV3-1 and J is TRBJ2-7; D might be TRBD2 (6 bases). CDR1 is LGHDT and CDR2 is YNNKEL in the germline V gene (reference sequence). The CDR3 is 15 residues long. CDR3: CVSSQEGSGYYEQYF. DNA for the CDR3: TGTGTCAGCAGCCAAGAGGGTAGCGGATACTACGAGCAGTACTTC.

This clonotype came up a few times. The chain combines TRBV7-8 with TRBJ1-1; 8 bases fit TRBD1. J gave up 3 bases and V 2 bases, and 8 bases lay outside the gene matches. Germline values: CDR1 SGHVS, CDR2 FQNEAQ. CDR3 length: 16 residues. CDR3 sequence reads: CASSLNTGGWDTEAFF. The DNA of the CDR3 is TGTGCCAGCAGCTTAAATACAGGGGGTTGGGACACTGAAGCTTTCTTT.